This paragraph covers one T cell receptor beta chain sequence. The data stem from a study of regulatory T cells in long-lasting Graves disease. CDR3 length: 15 amino acids. Germline CDR1 and CDR2: MDHEN and SYDVKM. Trimming stripped 0 bases from V and 2 bases from J, with 7 bases between. Arm-PCR of CDR3 regions with iRepertoire HTBI primers generated TCR beta libraries. TCRdb re-called the multiplex PCR reads through MiXCR, storing one row per CDR3 protein. The sample shows over 500,000 distinct CDR3 sequences, about 15% of them seen only once. Time point indicated: newly diagnosed GD, antithyroid drugs for less than 3 months. From RNA extracted from PBMCs, the TCR library was made. Per American Thyroid Association guidelines, Graves' disease was diagnosed. The data also belong to a second study, concerning T cells in Graves' hyperthyroidism and ophthalmopathy. That work states: RT-PCR in the first round (using the HTBI primer set) targeted the TCR CDR3. Ophthalmopathy could be told apart from stable hyperthyroidism with a 13 V-J model.

J is TRBJ1-4 and V is TRBV28, with a tentative D call TRBD1 (6 bases). Sequenced material: peripheral blood mononuclear cells (PBMCs), taken at new diagnosis, from a patient treated with antithyroid drugs. This TCR was sampled from a man younger than 35 with Graves disease. The CDR3 bases are TGTGCCAGCAGTTTATGGACAGGCACTAATGAAAAACTGTTTTTT. It yields the protein CASSLWTGTNEKLFF.